These T cell receptor beta chains were read from a single sample in a study of T cells in Graves' hyperthyroidism and ophthalmopathy. TCRdb reanalysed the multiplex PCR reads using MiXCR and keeps one entry per CDR3 protein. Among hundreds of thousands of distinct CDR3 sequences listed, around 38% were seen once. Sequencing input: blood. These receptor sequences come from a man aged 18 to 30 with Graves' hyperthyroidism. CDR3s leave out the opening cysteine and the closing phenylalanine or tryptophan. Clone size, where shown, is once, few, many, or a class for clones that have expanded.

abundance	v_gene	j_gene	CDR3aa
many	TRBV2	TRBJ1-4	AGGQNENEKLF
many	TRBV20-1	TRBJ1-1	SARVVTDTEAF
.	TRBV7-9	TRBJ1-5	ASSWTGDHQPQH
.	TRBV20-1	TRBJ2-5	SARDPRGDQETQY
.	TRBV10-3	TRBJ2-2	ASSYVIGRALNGELF
.	TRBV12-3/TRBV12-4	TRBJ2-2	ASSFGLAGTGELF
many	TRBV29-1	TRBJ2-2	SVEGDVAGELF
many	TRBV7-9	TRBJ2-5	ASSLGSYQETQY
.	TRBV2	TRBJ1-2	ASSYSWGPNYGYT
many	TRBV29-1	TRBJ2-5	SASDGETQY
many	TRBV7-9	TRBJ1-5	ASSLEGEEPQH
many	TRBV7-2	TRBJ2-6	ASSPELVSGANVLT
many	TRBV2	TRBJ2-2	ASRFSAAGELF
few	TRBV20-1	TRBJ2-7	SASLGLHEQY
few	TRBV6-5	TRBJ2-7	ASSYGLASEQY
.	TRBV10-3	TRBJ1-2	ASSSGTGGKYGYT
few	TRBV10-3	TRBJ1-6	ATGTGTGDSPLH
.	TRBV14	TRBJ1-4	ASSQEGVPGTNEKLF
few	TRBV4-1	TRBJ1-6	ASSQGDLAPLH
few	TRBV5-1	TRBJ1-4	ASSWDNRDSTNEKLF
.	TRBV29-1	TRBJ2-2	SAEVLGELGTGELF
.	TRBV9	TRBJ2-2	ASSPWLADNTGELF
many	TRBV2	TRBJ2-7	ASSEGDSVLSGAYEQY
.	TRBV10-3	TRBJ1-5	AITAGTGDSNQPQH
many	TRBV7-2	TRBJ2-7	ASSLWRGSYEQY
.	TRBV29-1	TRBJ2-5	SARGNTGETQY